Listed below are T cell receptor beta chains from one sample, sequenced in a study of blood T cell repertoires in COVID-19. Some clones are missing from TCRdb's copy, which holds only in-frame ones; the method was immunoSEQ multiplex PCR. The sample contains tens of thousands of clones, around 81% of which appear only once. The sequenced sample consisted of peripheral blood. The receptors originated from a woman in her fifties or sixties with acute or convalescent COVID-19. Each CDR3 is given without its conserved first and last residue. Size tells how often a clone was seen (once, few, many) or the class of an expanded clone, and some rows leave it out.

j_gene: TRBJ1-2
v_gene: TRBV30
abundance: .
CDR3aa: AWSPQGRGGYT

j_gene: TRBJ1-2
v_gene: TRBV3-1/TRBV3-2
abundance: .
CDR3aa: ASSPRTGGIANYGYT

j_gene: TRBJ1-1
v_gene: TRBV28
abundance: .
CDR3aa: ASTAQGRDMNTEAF

j_gene: TRBJ1-5
v_gene: TRBV24-1
abundance: .
CDR3aa: ATSEEGQGSNQPQH

j_gene: TRBJ2-2
v_gene: TRBV4-1
abundance: .
CDR3aa: ASSQVHSGGSNTGELF

j_gene: TRBJ2-3
v_gene: TRBV24-1
abundance: .
CDR3aa: ATSDSGTGLSTDTQY

j_gene: TRBJ1-2
v_gene: TRBV6-5
abundance: .
CDR3aa: ASHSGGANYGYT

j_gene: TRBJ2-7
v_gene: TRBV30
abundance: .
CDR3aa: AWSLQGYEQY

j_gene: TRBJ1-2
v_gene: TRBV6-5
abundance: .
CDR3aa: ASSSQLLSDYGYT

j_gene: TRBJ1-6
v_gene: TRBV9
abundance: .
CDR3aa: ASSERDRSYNSPLH

j_gene: TRBJ2-3
v_gene: TRBV24-1
abundance: once
CDR3aa: ATIGNQVAGGPDTQY

j_gene: TRBJ2-7
v_gene: TRBV5-6
abundance: .
CDR3aa: ASSLGSGFLSEQY

j_gene: TRBJ1-1
v_gene: TRBV6-1
abundance: .
CDR3aa: ASSVPSGMRYTEAF

j_gene: TRBJ2-3
v_gene: TRBV5-6
abundance: once
CDR3aa: ASSLAPSGGFYTQY

j_gene: TRBJ1-2
v_gene: TRBV11-2
abundance: .
CDR3aa: ASSSWAGAGGYT

j_gene: TRBJ1-1
v_gene: TRBV19
abundance: .
CDR3aa: ASSISRAGTEAF

j_gene: TRBJ1-1
v_gene: TRBV5-1
abundance: .
CDR3aa: ASSLDMGAFGNTEAF

j_gene: TRBJ2-5
v_gene: TRBV6-6
abundance: few
CDR3aa: ASRSSGGPVETQY

j_gene: TRBJ2-5
v_gene: TRBV5-1
abundance: .
CDR3aa: ASSSAGREEETQY

j_gene: TRBJ1-4
v_gene: TRBV30
abundance: .
CDR3aa: AWSYDRVGEKLF

j_gene: TRBJ2-5
v_gene: TRBV29-1
abundance: .
CDR3aa: SVVDSYQETQY

j_gene: TRBJ1-1
v_gene: TRBV2
abundance: .
CDR3aa: ASSQGGGSKVNTEAF

j_gene: TRBJ2-3
v_gene: TRBV15
abundance: .
CDR3aa: ATSKGQGLTDTQY

j_gene: TRBJ2-7
v_gene: TRBV6-5
abundance: once
CDR3aa: ASSPGTGYEQY

j_gene: TRBJ2-3
v_gene: TRBV5-1
abundance: once
CDR3aa: ASRLAGGSTDTQY

j_gene: TRBJ1-1
v_gene: TRBV5-4
abundance: once
CDR3aa: ASSSRGGVTEAF

j_gene: TRBJ1-5
v_gene: TRBV6-4
abundance: .
CDR3aa: ASSERDRLAPQH

j_gene: TRBJ1-5
v_gene: TRBV2
abundance: once
CDR3aa: ASSEGGQGNQPQH

j_gene: TRBJ2-2
v_gene: TRBV5-1
abundance: once
CDR3aa: ASRYGSQNTGELF